The 2 T cell receptor beta chains given below trace back to one sample, sequenced in a study of CD8+ T cells in alopecia areata. RNA, once extracted, was reverse transcribed into cDNA for use as the sequencing template. Clones were read by immunoSEQ multiplex PCR, and TCRdb kept only the in-frame ones, dropping some. The sample has more than 90,000 clones, roughly 56% seen once. Treatment reported: oral pan-JAK inhibitor, 5-10 mg twice daily. The input for sequencing was CD8+ T cells sorted from blood, taken at approximately week 60, from a patient treated with tofacitinib. The receptors come from a human donor with alopecia areata.

DNA for the CDR3: TGTGCCAGCAGCATCGGTTGGGGAACCGGGGAGCTGTTTTTT. It encodes CASSIGWGTGELFF. The chain joins TRBV7-7 to TRBJ2-2; D is ambiguous. CDR1 is SSHAT, CDR2 FNYEAQ, per germline (reference sequence). This CDR3 has 14 amino acids. V lost 5 bases and J lost 5, with 12 bases in between.

The J gene is TRBJ2-4, the V gene TRBV11-2, with TRBD1 matching 8 bases. Germline loops: CDR1 SGHAT, CDR2 FQNNGV. This CDR3 has 15 amino acids. With V trimmed by 5 bases and J by 5 bases, 8 bases remained unmatched. CDR3 in DNA: TGTGCCAGCAGCCTCTGGGACAGGTGGCAAAACATTCAGTACTTC. Protein sequence: CASSLWDRWQNIQYF. Supplemented by reference TRBV11-2 and TRBJ2-4, the full variable domain reads EAGVAQSPRYKIIEKRQSVAFWCNPISGHATLYWYQQILGQGPKLLIQFQNNGVVDDSQLPKDRFSAERLKGVDSTLKIQPAKLEDSAVYLCASSLWDRWQNIQYFGAGTRLSVL.